This entry lists 27 T cell receptor gamma chains sequenced from one sample in a study of gamma delta lymphoproliferative disorders and STAT genes. With CATT, TCRdb re-called clones from the multiplex PCR reads. Among over 2,000 gamma-chain clones listed, approximately 12% were seen once. PBMCs from patients and controls supplied the genomic DNA for sequencing. Sequenced sample: blood. Receptors were obtained from a human donor in good health.

This clone is judged medium-sized. The chain joins TRGV9 to TRGJ1 or TRGJ2. No J segment appears in TCRdb, so it was assigned here by matching the sequence to germline. The CDR3 extends over 13 amino acids. Per germline, CDR1 GITISATS and CDR2 ISYDGTV (reference sequence). The junction had 6 bases not matched to a gene; V was cut back by 4 bases and J by 3 bases. CDR3 amino acids: CALWDSPYYKKLF. CDR3 DNA sequence: TGTGCCTTGTGGGATTCCCCTTATTATAAGAAACTCTTT.

This clone counts as medium-sized. This sample also contains other DNA sequences that code for the same CDR3. The gene calls are TRGV9 and TRGJP. TCRdb gives no J gene; it was assigned here by matching the DNA to germline. CDR3 length: 16 residues. Trimming took 1 base from V and 4 from J; bases not matched to a gene: 1. Germline values: CDR1 GITISATS, CDR2 ISYDGTV (reference sequence). CDR3 loop: CALWEVQELGKKIKVF. As DNA, the CDR3 is TGTGCCTTGTGGGAGGTCCAAGAGTTGGGCAAAAAAATCAAGGTATTT.

In its sample, this clone ranks as medium-sized. The J gene is TRGJP2, the V gene TRGV2. No J gene was available from TCRdb, and it was assigned here by a germline match of the DNA. The CDR3 is 14 amino acids. Germline CDR1 reads EGSNGY; CDR2 reads YDSYNSKV. V was clipped by 1 base and J by 3 bases; unmatched bases: 2. CDR3 in amino acids: CATWDGRSDWIKTF. Here the CDR3 DNA reads TGTGCCACCTGGGACGGTCGTAGTGATTGGATCAAGACGTTT.

In its sample, this clone ranks as medium-sized. The chain recombines TRGV4 with TRGJ1 or TRGJ2. TCRdb carries no J gene annotation; the J gene was assigned here by matching the DNA with germline. V trimming: 3 bases; J trimming: 0 bases; junction bases outside the gene matches: 2. The V gene's germline CDR1 is EGSTGY and CDR2 YDSYTSSV. The CDR3 has 13 residues. CDR3 nucleotide sequence: TGTGCCACCTGGGATCTGAATTATTATAAGAAACTCTTT. This codes for CATWDLNYYKKLF.

This clone is classed as medium-sized (0.01 to 0.1%). The gene calls are TRGV8 and TRGJ1 or TRGJ2. The J gene, absent from TCRdb, was called here by matching the DNA to germline. After removal of 4 bases from V and 3 bases from J, the junction contained 9 bases not matched to a gene. The CDR3 spans 14 residues. In germline, CDR1 is VENAVY, CDR2 YDSYNSRV. CDR3 amino acids: CATWDRVSYYKKLF. As DNA, the CDR3 is TGTGCCACCTGGGACCGTGTTTCTTATTATAAGAAACTCTTT.

This clone ranks as medium-sized. The chain links TRGV4 to TRGJ1 or TRGJ2. The J gene, left out of TCRdb, was set here by checking the DNA against germline. There are 14 residues in the CDR3. CDR1 is EGSTGY and CDR2 is YDSYTSSV in the germline V gene. Trimming took 3 bases from V and 0 from J; bases not matched to a gene: 5. The CDR3: CATWDLSNYYKKLF. The CDR3 bases are TGTGCCACCTGGGATTTATCGAATTATTATAAGAAACTCTTT.

Relative to its sample, this clone is medium-sized (0.01 to 0.1%). The V and J genes are TRGV2 and TRGJP2. As TCRdb names no J gene, one was assigned here on the basis of a DNA match to germline. The CDR3 consists of 14 residues. Trimming removed 0 bases from V and 4 bases from J; junction bases left unmatched: 2. CDR1 is EGSNGY and CDR2 is YDSYNSKV in the germline V gene. In DNA, the CDR3 is TGTGCCACCTGGGACGGGCTTAGTGATTGGATCAAGACGTTT. It yields the protein CATWDGLSDWIKTF.

This clone is deemed medium-sized. The genes are TRGV8 and TRGJ1 or TRGJ2. No J segment appears in TCRdb, so it was assigned here by matching the sequence to germline. Germline assignment: CDR1 VENAVY and CDR2 YDSYNSRV. The CDR3 consists of 11 residues. The V segment lost 10 bases and the J segment 8 bases; nucleotides outside the gene matches: 11. The CDR3 nucleotides are TGTGCCACTCCCGAGGTCCATAAGAAACTCTTT. Its translation is CATPEVHKKLF.

This clone is deemed medium-sized. The chain couples TRGV8 to TRGJ1 or TRGJ2. The J gene, absent from TCRdb, was called here by matching the DNA to germline. V was pared by 0 bases and J by 7 bases, with 6 bases of the junction left unmatched. Looked up from germline, CDR1 is VENAVY and CDR2 is YDSYNSRV. The CDR3 has 13 residues. The CDR3 loop reads CATWDRPWYKKLF. The CDR3 nucleotides are TGTGCCACCTGGGATAGGCCTTGGTATAAGAAACTCTTT.

This clone is medium-sized. This chain's CDR3 is CATWDRFYYKKLF. In DNA form, the CDR3 reads TGTGCCACCTGGGACAGGTTTTATTATAAGAAACTCTTT. This chain links TRGV5 with TRGJ1 or TRGJ2. Matching the DNA to germline supplied the J gene, which TCRdb does not give. Germline V gives CDR1 VINAFY, CDR2 YDVSNSKD. The CDR3 is made up of 13 amino acids. J lost 3 bases, V lost 0 bases, and 2 bases had no gene match.

In this sample, this clone is medium-sized (0.01 to 0.1%). This chain joins TRGV8 and TRGJ1 or TRGJ2. No J segment appears in TCRdb, so it was assigned here by matching the sequence to germline. The CDR3 covers 16 residues. From germline, CDR1 is VENAVY and CDR2 YDSYNSRV. V was pared by 0 bases and J by 3 bases, with 11 bases of the junction left unmatched. The CDR3 region is CATWDRPPGAYYKKLF. The CDR3 DNA sequence: TGTGCCACCTGGGATAGGCCCCCCGGAGCTTATTATAAGAAACTCTTT.

By proportion, this clone is medium-sized. Because the CDR3's place on the DNA is in doubt, the DNA is left out and the CDR3 is given as listed by TCRdb. The J gene is uncalled and the V gene is TRGV11. TRGV11 is designated an ORF whose function remains uncertain. With termini counted, the CDR3 has 16 amino acids. CDR3 in amino acids: CTTVPAGLKGCYKKLF.

The chain is built from TRGV2 and TRGJP2. The J gene was missing in TCRdb and was found by matching the end of the DNA to germline. Germline V CDR1 and CDR2: EGSNGY, YDSYNSKV. CDR3 length: 15 residues. Trimming cost V 1 base and J 6 bases; bases outside gene matches: 8. This CDR3 reads CATWDGRGCDWIKTF. CDR3 DNA sequence: TGTGCCACCTGGGACGGCCGGGGGTGTGATTGGATCAAGACGTTT.

This clone is medium-sized in the sample. V usage is TRGV4 and J usage is TRGJ1 or TRGJ2. TCRdb lists no J gene, so it was determined here by aligning the DNA to germline. Germline V gene sequence: CDR1 EGSTGY, CDR2 YDSYTSSV. This CDR3 is 14 amino acids long. J was trimmed by 1 base and V by 5 bases; bases with no gene match: 8. CDR3 amino acids: CATWGTSNYYKKLF. In DNA, the CDR3 is TGTGCCACCTGGGGTACCAGTAATTATTATAAGAAACTCTTT.

This clone came up once. No DNA is shown, since the ends of the CDR3 on it are uncertain; the CDR3 is the one TCRdb lists. Called V gene: TRGV11; the J gene was not called. TRGV11 falls under the ORF class, with uncertain function. From its first to its last residue, the CDR3 has 18 amino acids. CDR3 residues: CTTVPAGLGTSSDWIKTF.

Relative to its sample, this clone is medium-sized. V and J are TRGV2 and TRGJ1 or TRGJ2. No J gene is reported in TCRdb; it was inferred here by comparing the DNA with germline. The germline gives CDR1 EGSNGY, CDR2 YDSYNSKV. V was clipped by 0 bases and J by 5 bases; unmatched bases: 10. There are 15 residues in the CDR3. The CDR3 DNA reads as TGTGCCACCTGGGACGGGCCGATGTCGGATTATAAGAAACTCTTT. Amino acid sequence: CATWDGPMSDYKKLF.

The chain joins TRGV10 to TRGJ1 or TRGJ2. Because TCRdb records no J gene, it was assigned here through a match of the DNA to germline. TRGV10 is an ORF for which the function is uncertain. V shed 11 bases, J shed 2 bases, and the junction held 4 bases outside the gene matches. The CDR3 length is 11 residues. The CDR3 loop reads CAALHYYKKLF. The DNA for the CDR3 is TGTGCTGCGCTCCATTATTATAAGAAACTCTTT.

The sample holds one count of this clone. It is unclear where the CDR3 begins or ends on the DNA, so no DNA is shown, and the CDR3 is as TCRdb lists it. J gene calling gave no result, while the V gene is TRGV3. In germline, CDR1 is VTNTFY, CDR2 YDVSTARD (reference sequence). The CDR3 length is 28 residues, termini included. CDR3 loop: CATWDRPACFGSRRLQKGLGFIVTSKTF.

By sample fraction, this clone is medium-sized. This chain joins TRGV4 and TRGJ1 or TRGJ2. Assignment of the J gene here rests on matching the DNA to germline, because TCRdb gives none. Germline V gene sequence: CDR1 EGSTGY, CDR2 YDSYTSSV. Unmatched junction bases numbered 6, after V lost 6 bases and J lost 4 bases. This CDR3 contains 12 residues. CDR3 in amino acids: CATWNSYYKKLF. The DNA of the CDR3 is TGTGCCACCTGGAACTCCTATTATAAGAAACTCTTT.

In its sample, this clone ranks as large. The chain has TRGV10 and TRGJ1 or TRGJ2. The J gene, absent from TCRdb, was called here by matching the DNA to germline. TRGV10 is labeled an ORF, and its function is uncertain. The CDR3 runs 10 residues. V dropped 11 bases and J dropped 8; count of bases not matched to a gene: 7. In DNA, the CDR3 is TGTGCTGCGCGCGGGGATAAGAAACTCTTT. Amino acids: CAARGDKKLF.

Sample share makes this clone medium-sized. V usage is TRGV8 and J usage is TRGJ1 or TRGJ2. TCRdb records no J gene; here it was assigned by comparing the DNA to germline. This CDR3 is 10 amino acids long. V was clipped by 3 bases and J by 12 bases; unmatched bases: 5. Germline V lookup: CDR1 VENAVY, CDR2 YDSYNSRV. The CDR3 protein is CATWDSRKLF. CDR3 sequence (DNA): TGTGCCACCTGGGATTCTAGGAAACTCTTT.

This clone counts as medium-sized. The chain employs TRGV2 and TRGJP1. TCRdb carries no J gene annotation; the J gene was assigned here by matching the DNA with germline. V was pared by 0 bases and J by 9 bases, with 10 bases of the junction left unmatched. This CDR3 contains 15 residues. Looked up from germline, CDR1 is EGSNGY and CDR2 is YDSYNSKV. The DNA of the CDR3 is TGTGCCACCTGGGACGGGCGGTATCTTTGTTGGTTCAAGATATTT. Translated: CATWDGRYLCWFKIF.

Relative to its sample, this clone is medium-sized. This same CDR3 is encoded by further DNA sequences in the sample. The genes are TRGV3 and TRGJ1 or TRGJ2. In the absence of a J gene in TCRdb, the DNA was matched to germline to assign it here. Germline CDR1 is VTNTFY and CDR2 is YDVSTARD (reference sequence). The ends lost 0 bases at V and 12 bases at J; junction bases unmatched: 5. This CDR3 spans 11 amino acids. DNA of the CDR3: TGTGCCACCTGGGACAGGCTGGTGAAACTCTTT. Translated: CATWDRLVKLF.

This clone is medium-sized (0.01 to 0.1%). The chain has TRGV10 and TRGJ1 or TRGJ2. TCRdb offers no J gene call, so here the DNA was matched to germline to obtain one. TRGV10 carries the ORF label, with uncertain function. The V segment lost 8 bases and the J segment 11 bases; nucleotides outside the gene matches: 10. CDR3 size: 11 residues. DNA of the CDR3: TGTGCTGCGTGGGATAAACCGGAGAAACTCTTT. This encodes CAAWDKPEKLF.

This clone was detected only once. Here the CDR3 DNA reads TGTGCTGCGTGGGAGCCTGGGTATTATAAGAAACTCTTT. Protein sequence: CAAWEPGYYKKLF. The chain joins TRGV10 to TRGJ1 or TRGJ2. TCRdb offers no J gene call, so here the DNA was matched to germline to obtain one. TRGV10 is sorted into the ORF group, with uncertain function. The CDR3 runs 13 residues. V was pared by 8 bases and J by 4 bases, with 9 bases of the junction left unmatched.

This clone is deemed medium-sized. The chain joins TRGV4 to TRGJ1 or TRGJ2. TCRdb carries no J gene annotation; the J gene was assigned here by matching the DNA with germline. Germline V gene data show CDR1 as EGSTGY and CDR2 as YDSYTSSV. The CDR3 length is 11 residues. J lost 8 bases, V lost 3 bases, and 4 bases had no gene match. The CDR3 DNA follows: TGTGCCACCTGGGATTCTCATAAGAAACTCTTT. Protein: CATWDSHKKLF.

In this sample, this clone is medium-sized. In DNA form, the CDR3 reads TGTGCTGCGTGGGGAGGGATGAATTATTATAAGAAACTCTTT. Translated, it gives CAAWGGMNYYKKLF. The V and J genes are TRGV10 and TRGJ1 or TRGJ2. TCRdb supplies no J gene; here it was assigned by aligning the nucleotide sequence to germline. TRGV10 is annotated as an ORF whose role is uncertain. There are 14 residues in the CDR3. V dropped 8 bases and J dropped 0; count of bases not matched to a gene: 8.